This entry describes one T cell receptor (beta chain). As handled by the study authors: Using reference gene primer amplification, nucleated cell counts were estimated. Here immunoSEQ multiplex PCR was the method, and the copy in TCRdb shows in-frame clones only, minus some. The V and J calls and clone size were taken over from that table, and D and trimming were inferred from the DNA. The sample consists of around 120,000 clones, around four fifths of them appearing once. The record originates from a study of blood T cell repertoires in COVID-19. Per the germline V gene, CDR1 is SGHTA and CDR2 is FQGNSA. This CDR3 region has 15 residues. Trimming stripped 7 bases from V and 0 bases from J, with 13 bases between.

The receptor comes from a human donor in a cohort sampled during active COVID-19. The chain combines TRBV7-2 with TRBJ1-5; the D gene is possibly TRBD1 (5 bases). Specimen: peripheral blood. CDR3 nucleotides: TGTGCCAGCACCGCCCTAGGGGATAGCAATCAGCCCCAGCATTTT. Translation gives CASTALGDSNQPQHF.